These 23 T cell receptor beta chains share one sample of origin, sequenced in a study of blood T cell repertoires in COVID-19. TCRdb's table, derived via immunoSEQ multiplex PCR, lists solely in-frame clones and lacks some. This table holds 400,000 or so clones, approximately 90% found once. The material sequenced was peripheral blood. The receptors shown here come from a middle-aged woman with COVID-19, enrolled during active disease.

This clone was observed a single time. The chain couples TRBV19 to TRBJ1-2; 7 positions match TRBD1. The trim removed 7 bases at V and 4 bases at J, leaving 9 bases unmatched. Germline-derived CDR1 and CDR2 are LNHDA and SQIVND (reference sequence). This CDR3 has 14 amino acids. CDR3 region: CASTPTGIRYGYTF. CDR3 sequence (DNA): TGTGCCAGTACCCCGACAGGGATACGCTATGGCTACACCTTC. The full variable domain, in which reference TRBV19 and TRBJ1-2 provide the parts outside the CDR3, is DGGITQSPKYLFRKEGQNVTLSCEQNLNHDAMYWYRQDPGQGLRLIYYSQIVNDFQKGDIAEGYSVSREKKESFPLTVTSAQKNPTAFYLCASTPTGIRYGYTFGSGTRLTVV.

The gene calls are TRBV28 and TRBJ1-2, with TRBD1 matching over 8 bases. CDR1 is MDHEN, CDR2 SYDVKM, per germline. V lost 3 bases and J lost 6; bases outside the gene matches: 9. The CDR3 spans 15 residues. Here the CDR3 DNA reads TGTGCCAGCAGTTTGAGGTTCCGGACAGGGAATGGCTACACCTTC. Amino acid sequence: CASSLRFRTGNGYTF.

The chain employs TRBV6-5 and TRBJ1-1, with D tentatively TRBD1 (6 bases). Germline V gene data show CDR1 as MNHEY and CDR2 as SVGAGI. This CDR3 contains 16 residues. V was trimmed by 2 bases and J by 5 bases, leaving 18 bases between them. CDR3 sequence (DNA): TGTGCCAGCAGTTACGCGGGGGGCGGCGGTTGGACTGAAGCTTTCTTT. Its protein product is CASSYAGGGGWTEAFF.

This sequence joins TRBV7-3 and TRBJ1-6; 7 nucleotides line up with TRBD1. Germline V gene data show CDR1 as SGHTA and CDR2 as FQGTGA. The V gene end was trimmed by 5 bases and the J gene end by 7 bases; junction bases not matched to a gene: 8. CDR3 size: 15 residues. This chain's CDR3 is CASSPRQGGNSPLHF. For the CDR3, the DNA is TGTGCCAGCAGCCCCCGACAGGGTGGCAATTCACCCCTCCACTTT.

This chain links TRBV6-1 with TRBJ2-1; tentative D call: TRBD1 (6 bases). CDR3 size: 14 residues. CDR1 MNHNS and CDR2 SASEGT come from the germline V gene. Trimming removed 2 bases at V and 9 bases at J, with 14 bases between. In nucleotides, the CDR3 is TGTGCCAGCAGTGAAAGGGGGTCGAAGGCTGAGCAGTTCTTC. It translates to CASSERGSKAEQFF.

This clone has just one count. The rearrangement joins TRBV19 to TRBJ2-2; 8 bases agree with TRBD2. The germline CDR1 and CDR2 sequences are LNHDA and SQIVND (reference sequence). After removal of 7 bases from V and 1 base from J, the junction contained 5 bases not matched to a gene. CDR3 length equals 15 residues. The CDR3 loop is CASTLAGLNTGELFF. CDR3 DNA: TGTGCCAGTACCCTAGCGGGTCTGAACACCGGGGAGCTGTTTTTT.

This chain uses TRBV28 with TRBJ1-5, with D possibly being TRBD1 (5 bases). This CDR3 region has 18 residues. Per germline, CDR1 MDHEN and CDR2 SYDVKM. V was trimmed by 4 bases and J by 0 bases, leaving 19 bases between them. CDR3 bases: TGTGCCAGCAGTTCTTACACCCGACAGAGCTATAGCAATCAGCCCCAGCATTTT. Translating gives CASSSYTRQSYSNQPQHF.

As DNA, the CDR3 is TGTGCCAGTAGTACCTGGGGGGACCCCTACGAGCAGTACTTC. It codes for CASSTWGDPYEQYF. The chain links TRBV19 to TRBJ2-7; TRBD2 is a possible D gene (6 bases). Germline assignment: CDR1 LNHDA and CDR2 SQIVND (reference sequence). CDR3 size: 14 residues. The V end lost 4 bases, the J end lost 2 bases, and 12 bases lay between the germline ends.

This chain links TRBV12-3 or TRBV12-4 with TRBJ2-7; D remains unclear. The CDR3 has 12 residues. V lost 2 bases and J 7 bases, leaving 9 bases between the germline ends. CDR3 sequence: CASSLKRLEQYF. For the CDR3, the DNA is TGTGCCAGCAGTTTAAAGAGGTTAGAGCAGTACTTC.

In DNA, the CDR3 is TGTGCCAGCAGCTTAAGAGGGAACTATGGCTACACCTTC. It translates to CASSLRGNYGYTF. V usage is TRBV5-6 and J usage is TRBJ1-2; no firm D call. Trimming removed 2 bases at V and 2 bases at J, with 7 bases between. Germline-derived CDR1 and CDR2 are SGHDT and YYEEEE. The CDR3 is 13 amino acids. Supplemented by reference TRBV5-6 and TRBJ1-2, the full variable domain reads DAGVTQSPTHLIKTRGQQVTLRCSPKSGHDTVSWYQQALGQGPQFIFQYYEEEERQRGNFPDRFSGHQFPNYSSELNVNALLLGDSALYLCASSLRGNYGYTFGSGTRLTVV.

The chain joins TRBV20-1 to TRBJ1-5; possible D gene TRBD1, 5 bases. This CDR3 comprises 12 residues. V shed 6 bases and J shed 6 bases, with 12 bases lying between them. Looked up from germline, CDR1 is DFQATT and CDR2 is SNEGSKA (reference sequence). The CDR3: CSASRRGQPQHF. CDR3 bases: TGCAGTGCCAGTCGGAGGGGTCAGCCCCAGCATTTT.

The V and J genes are TRBV5-1 and TRBJ2-2, with D possibly TRBD2 on 5 matching bases. The CDR3 runs to 14 residues. The V end lost 3 bases, the J end lost 3 bases, and 9 bases lay between the germline ends. Germline CDR1 is SGHRS and CDR2 is YFSETQ. CDR3 nucleotides: TGCGCCAGCAGCTCCGGGAAGTACACCGGGGAGCTGTTTTTT. It translates to CASSSGKYTGELFF.

This rearrangement joins TRBV3-1 (or the pseudogene TRBV3-2) to TRBJ2-2, with 8 bases lining up with TRBD2. The length of the CDR3 is 14 residues. Germline V gives CDR1 LGHDT, CDR2 YNNKEL (reference sequence). Trimming cost V 1 base and J 15 bases; bases outside gene matches: 10. CDR3 bases: TGTGCCAGCAGCCAAGGGCCTCGGGGGGGGAGAATGTTTTTT. This encodes CASSQGPRGGRMFF.

This clone occurred a few times. The chain recombines TRBV27 with TRBJ1-2, with TRBD1 identical over 9 bases. The trim removed 5 bases at V and 8 bases at J, leaving 6 bases unmatched. The germline V gene encodes CDR1 MNHEY and CDR2 SMNVEV (reference sequence). The CDR3 sequence is 13 residues long. DNA of the CDR3: TGTGCCAGCAGTCGACAGGGGGTGGGGGGCTACACCTTC. Translation: CASSRQGVGGYTF.

The chain couples TRBV5-6 to TRBJ2-5, with 9 nucleotides matching TRBD2. V lost 6 bases, J lost 2 bases, and 8 bases stayed unmatched. CDR3 length: 15 residues. Germline V CDR1 and CDR2: SGHDT, YYEEEE. The CDR3 sequence: CASTSAGGPQETQYF. The CDR3 DNA reads TGTGCCAGCACCTCAGCGGGGGGTCCTCAAGAGACCCAGTACTTC.

V is TRBV30 and J is TRBJ1-5, with TRBD1 as a possible D gene (5 bases). CDR1 GTSNPN and CDR2 SVGIG come from the germline V gene (reference sequence). V lost 2 bases, J lost 1 base, and 12 bases lay in between. The CDR3 is 15 residues long. The CDR3 nucleotides read TGTGCCTGGAGTAAGCCAGCAGGGAGCAATCAGCCCCAGCATTTT. Translation gives CAWSKPAGSNQPQHF.

The chain recombines TRBV7-3 with TRBJ2-3, with D maybe TRBD1 (5 bases). Trimming removed 4 bases from V and 5 bases from J, with 7 bases in between. The CDR3 spans 12 residues. CDR1 is SGHTA and CDR2 is FQGTGA in the germline V gene. The CDR3 bases are TGTGCCAGCAGCTCTACAGGAGATACGCAGTATTTT. Residues: CASSSTGDTQYF.

V gene TRBV19 combines with J gene TRBJ1-3, with D possibly TRBD1 on 6 matching bases. The V gene lost 3 bases and the J gene lost 0 bases, with 18 bases spanning the gap. Germline assignment: CDR1 LNHDA and CDR2 SQIVND (reference sequence). The CDR3 sequence is 18 residues long. The CDR3 DNA is TGTGCCAGTAGTATCCTCCGTCCGACAGGTTCCTCTGGAAACACCATATATTTT. Translated, it gives CASSILRPTGSSGNTIYF.

The chain couples TRBV27 to TRBJ2-7; tentative D call: TRBD1 (5 bases). In germline, CDR1 is MNHEY, CDR2 SMNVEV (reference sequence). The CDR3 covers 13 residues. V lost 2 bases and J lost 5, with 10 bases in between. The CDR3 loop is CASSLKVRDEQYF. CDR3 sequence (DNA): TGTGCCAGCAGTTTAAAGGTCAGGGACGAGCAGTACTTC.

In the case of this clone: One end of the junction is discordant with germline, which a read error may explain. This chain uses TRBV7-7 with TRBJ1-1; 7 nucleotides match TRBD1. The length of the CDR3 is 15 residues. The germline V gene encodes CDR1 SSHAT and CDR2 FNYEAQ (reference sequence). The CDR3, as DNA: TGTGCTAGCAGCCCAGTTACAGGGGCGAGCACTGAAGCTTTCTTT. Translation: CASSPVTGASTEAFF.

The J gene is TRBJ1-4, the V gene TRBV28; D is unclear. The CDR3 has 17 residues. CDR1 and CDR2 from the germline V gene are MDHEN and SYDVKM. V lost 3 bases and J 0 bases, leaving 14 bases between the germline ends. CDR3 in DNA: TGTGCCAGCAGTTTGATCGAGGCCTCCCCAACTAATGAAAAACTGTTTTTT. Translating it yields CASSLIEASPTNEKLFF.

The chain employs TRBV6-2 or TRBV6-3 and TRBJ1-2, with no clear D. The CDR3 loop spans 16 amino acids. Germline assignment: CDR1 MNHEY and CDR2 SVGEGT. V dropped 0 bases and J dropped 4 bases, with 15 bases sitting between them. The CDR3 coding sequence is TGTGCCAGCAGTTACTCGATAACGTGGGGAGGCTATGGCTACACCTTC. Amino acids: CASSYSITWGGYGYTF.

The chain uses TRBV25-1 and TRBJ1-1; 9 bases match TRBD1. Germline V CDR1 and CDR2: MGHDK, SYGVNS. V gave up 4 bases and J gave up 8 bases; unmatched junction bases: 11. The CDR3 consists of 15 residues. This chain's CDR3 is CASSGQDRGYLEAFF. The CDR3 nucleotides read TGTGCCAGCAGTGGGCAGGACAGGGGCTACCTCGAAGCTTTCTTT. Full variable domain (missing parts from reference TRBV25-1 and TRBJ1-1): EADIYQTPRYLVIGTGKKITLECSQTMGHDKMYWYQQDPGMELHLIHYSYGVNSTEKGDLSSESTVSRIRTEHFPLTLESARPSHTSQYLCASSGQDRGYLEAFFGQGTRLTVV.